These 15 T cell receptor beta chains share one sample of origin, sequenced in a study of spatial heterogeneity in lung cancer. Time point specified: sample taken at primary tumor resection. The input material, whole RNA from tumor, nontumor lung or frozen PBMC, was sequenced unsorted. TCRdb ran MiXCR on the 5' RACE reads and lists one entry per CDR3 protein. In the table there are some 64,000 distinct CDR3 sequences, about 8% of which are singletons. Specimen: PBMCs, collected at surgery. Source of these receptors: a female donor with early-stage non-small cell lung cancer.

The chain carries TRBV28 and TRBJ1-6, with a tentative D call TRBD1 (6 bases). The CDR3 totals 14 residues. Per the germline V gene, CDR1 is MDHEN and CDR2 is SYDVKM. Trimming took 4 bases from V and 5 from J, leaving 9 bases between them. The CDR3 spells CASSSAGDNSPLHF. Written as DNA, the CDR3 is TGTGCCAGCAGTTCTGCAGGGGATAATTCACCCCTCCACTTT.

This clonotype was recorded many times. The rearrangement uses TRBV7-7 and TRBJ2-1, with 13 positions matching TRBD2. The CDR3 covers 17 residues. Germline assignment: CDR1 SSHAT and CDR2 FNYEAQ (reference sequence). The V gene end was trimmed by 5 bases and the J gene end by 4 bases; junction bases not matched to a gene: 8. The CDR3 reads CASSPTSGRAGYNEQFF. Written as DNA, the CDR3 is TGTGCCAGCAGCCCAACTAGCGGGAGGGCCGGGTACAATGAGCAGTTCTTC.

This chain uses TRBV5-6 with TRBJ2-2; tentatively, D is TRBD1 or TRBD2 (5 bases each). The germline V gene encodes CDR1 SGHDT and CDR2 YYEEEE. V was shortened by 2 bases and J by 3 bases, with 11 bases between the two germline ends. The CDR3 length is 15 residues. In DNA, the CDR3 is TGTGCCAGCAGCTTCTGGGACCCCTACACCGGGGAGCTGTTTTTT. Translated: CASSFWDPYTGELFF.

V usage is TRBV11-2 and J usage is TRBJ1-1; D is ambiguous. Germline V gene sequence: CDR1 SGHAT, CDR2 FQNNGV. The CDR3 sequence is 14 residues long. V dropped 0 bases and J dropped 3 bases, with 8 bases sitting between them. CDR3 amino acids: CASSLDSFDTEAFF. The CDR3 nucleotides read TGTGCCAGCAGCTTAGATTCATTCGACACTGAAGCTTTCTTT. Drawing the rest from reference TRBV11-2 and TRBJ1-1, the complete variable domain is EAGVAQSPRYKIIEKRQSVAFWCNPISGHATLYWYQQILGQGPKLLIQFQNNGVVDDSQLPKDRFSAERLKGVDSTLKIQPAKLEDSAVYLCASSLDSFDTEAFFGQGTRLTVV.

This clonotype was observed a handful of times. V usage is TRBV7-9 and J usage is TRBJ1-4; D not resolved. The V gene's germline CDR1 is SEHNR and CDR2 FQNEAQ (reference sequence). The ends were cut back, 5 bases at V and 7 bases at J, with 23 bases in the middle. This CDR3 has 17 amino acids. The CDR3 DNA sequence: TGTGCCAGCAGCACACCGCGGAAATCCGGGCTTGGTGAAAAACTGTTTTTT. Translation gives CASSTPRKSGLGEKLFF.

In this sample, this clonotype turned up many times. The rearrangement uses TRBV28 and TRBJ2-5; 9 bases match TRBD1. CDR3 length: 17 residues. Germline V gene lookup returns CDR1 MDHEN and CDR2 SYDVKM. Trimming cost V 6 bases and J 3 bases; bases outside gene matches: 14. The CDR3 loop reads CASSQHRDRALEETQYF. The CDR3 bases are TGTGCCAGCAGCCAACACCGGGACAGGGCCCTTGAAGAGACCCAGTACTTC.

This clonotype was seen a few times. The chain employs TRBV5-1 and TRBJ2-2; tentatively, D is TRBD1 or TRBD2 (5 bases each). CDR1 and CDR2 (germline): SGHRS, YFSETQ. The CDR3 totals 14 residues. The V and J ends lost 5 bases and 4 bases respectively, with 12 bases between them. CDR3: CASSRDEGTGELFF. Written as DNA, the CDR3 is TGCGCCAGCAGTAGGGACGAGGGCACCGGGGAGCTGTTTTTT.

The V and J genes are TRBV11-3 and TRBJ2-3; D might be TRBD1 (6 bases). V lost 5 bases and J 7 bases, leaving 19 bases between the germline ends. The CDR3 extends over 15 amino acids. Germline assignment: CDR1 SGHNT and CDR2 YENEEA. CDR3 nucleotide sequence: TGTGCCAGCAGCAACAGGGTGGTAGGGGGATATACGCAGTATTTT. Protein sequence: CASSNRVVGGYTQYF.

V and J are TRBV12-3 or TRBV12-4 and TRBJ2-1, with 15 nucleotides matching TRBD2. This CDR3 has 14 residues. With V trimmed by 6 bases and J by 15 bases, 9 bases remained unmatched. The CDR3, as DNA: TGTGCCAGCAGGCTGGGACTAGCGGGAGGTCGCGGGTTCTTC. It encodes CASRLGLAGGRGFF.

The chain is built from TRBV3-1 and TRBJ2-3; D tentatively reads TRBD1 or TRBD2 (6 bases each). Trimming took off 2 bases at V and 0 bases at J, with 15 bases between the two ends. Germline V lookup: CDR1 LGHDT, CDR2 YNNKEL (reference sequence). The CDR3 has 17 amino acids. In DNA, the CDR3 is TGTGCCAGCAGCCAAATCTCCACAGGGACTAGCACAGATACGCAGTATTTT. This sequence encodes CASSQISTGTSTDTQYF.

This clonotype was observed many times. The chain's CDR3 is CASSSETGSSYEQYV. The CDR3 nucleotides are TGTGCCAGCAGCTCAGAAACAGGGAGCTCCTACGAGCAGTACGTC. J is TRBJ2-7 and V is TRBV7-9; D is possibly TRBD1 (6 bases). Between the trimmed V and J ends, which lost 4 bases and 0 bases, there was a span of 13 bases. This CDR3 has 15 amino acids. Germline loops: CDR1 SEHNR, CDR2 FQNEAQ (reference sequence).

This clonotype has a count of ten or more. The rearrangement joins TRBV11-3 to TRBJ2-3; D remains ambiguous. This CDR3 has 14 residues. Trimming shortened V by 4 bases and J by 0 bases, and 8 bases separated the two germline ends. CDR1 is SGHNT, CDR2 YENEEA, per germline. The CDR3 nucleotides are TGTGCCAGCAGCTCGCTTAGTAGCACAGATACGCAGTATTTT. Translated: CASSSLSSTDTQYF.

This clonotype was observed many times. This chain joins TRBV20-1 and TRBJ2-5; possible D gene TRBD2, 6 bases. The ends were cut back, 3 bases at V and 2 bases at J, with 13 bases in the middle. This CDR3 has 14 amino acids. The germline CDR1 and CDR2 sequences are DFQATT and SNEGSKA (reference sequence). In nucleotides, the CDR3 is TGCAGTGCTAGTTATAACGGGAGACAAGAGACCCAGTACTTC. Its protein product is CSASYNGRQETQYF.

The chain has TRBV2 and TRBJ2-1, with 10 bases aligning to TRBD2. The CDR3 has 13 residues. The J segment lost 9 bases and the V segment lost 4 bases, leaving 3 bases of the junction unmatched. CDR1 SNHLY and CDR2 FYNNEI come from the germline V gene. As DNA, the CDR3 is TGTGCCAGCAGTGCGCTAGCGGGAGCTGAGCAGTTCTTC. Translation: CASSALAGAEQFF.

As regards this clonotype: This may come from a read error, since a much larger clone is one base off. The chain carries TRBV25-1 and TRBJ2-5; D is ambiguous. V lost 0 bases and J lost 7, with 12 bases in between. The length of the CDR3 is 14 residues. CDR1 is MGHDK and CDR2 is SYGVNS in the germline V gene. The CDR3 protein is CASSEYKGSRTQYF. CDR3 sequence (DNA): TGTGCCAGCAGTGAATATAAAGGCTCCAGGACCCAGTACTTC.